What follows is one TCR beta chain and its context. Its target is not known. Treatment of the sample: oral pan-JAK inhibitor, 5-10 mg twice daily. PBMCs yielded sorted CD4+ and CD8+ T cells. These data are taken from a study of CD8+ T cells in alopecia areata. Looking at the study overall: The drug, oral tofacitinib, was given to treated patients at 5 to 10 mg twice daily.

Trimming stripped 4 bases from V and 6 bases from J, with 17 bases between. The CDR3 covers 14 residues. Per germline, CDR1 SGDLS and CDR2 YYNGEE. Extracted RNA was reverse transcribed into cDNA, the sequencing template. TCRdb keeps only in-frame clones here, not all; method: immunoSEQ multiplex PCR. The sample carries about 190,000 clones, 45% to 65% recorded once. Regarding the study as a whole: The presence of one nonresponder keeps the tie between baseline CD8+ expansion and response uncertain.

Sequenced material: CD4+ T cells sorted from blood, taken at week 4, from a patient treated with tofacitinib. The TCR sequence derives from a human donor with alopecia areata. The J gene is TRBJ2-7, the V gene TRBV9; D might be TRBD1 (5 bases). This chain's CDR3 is CASSPKAGSGEQYF. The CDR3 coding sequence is TGTGCCAGCAGCCCCAAGGCAGGGTCGGGCGAGCAGTACTTC. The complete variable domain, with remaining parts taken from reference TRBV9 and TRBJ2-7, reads DSGVTQTPKHLITATGQRVTLRCSPRSGDLSVYWYQQSLDQGLQFLIQYYNGEERAKGNILERFSAQQFPDLHSELNLSSLELGDSALYFCASSPKAGSGEQYFGPGTRLTVT.